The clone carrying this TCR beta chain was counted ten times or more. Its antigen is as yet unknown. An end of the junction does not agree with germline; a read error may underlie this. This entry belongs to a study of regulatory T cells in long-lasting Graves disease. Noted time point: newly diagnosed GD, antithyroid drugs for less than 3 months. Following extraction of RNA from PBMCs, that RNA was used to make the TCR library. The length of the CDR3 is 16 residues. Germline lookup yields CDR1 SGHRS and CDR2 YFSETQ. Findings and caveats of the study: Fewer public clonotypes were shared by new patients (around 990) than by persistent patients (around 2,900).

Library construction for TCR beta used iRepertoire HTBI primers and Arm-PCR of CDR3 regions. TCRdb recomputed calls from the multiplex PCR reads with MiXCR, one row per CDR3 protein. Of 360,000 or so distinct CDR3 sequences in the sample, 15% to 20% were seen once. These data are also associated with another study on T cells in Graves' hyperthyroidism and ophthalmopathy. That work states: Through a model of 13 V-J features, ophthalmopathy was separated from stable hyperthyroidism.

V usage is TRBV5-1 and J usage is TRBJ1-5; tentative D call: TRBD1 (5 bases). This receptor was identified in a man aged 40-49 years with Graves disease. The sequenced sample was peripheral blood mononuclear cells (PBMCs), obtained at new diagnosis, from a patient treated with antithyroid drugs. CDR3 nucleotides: TGTGCCAGCAGCTGGGAGGGGTTCCTTAGCAATCAGCCCCAGCATTTT. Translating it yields CASSWEGFLSNQPQHF.